This T cell receptor beta chain was sequenced in a study of blood T cell repertoires in COVID-19. About the study: Acute and convalescent COVID-19 samples came from the United States, Italy and Spain. T cells, B-cell-depleted T cells, or PBMCs supplied cDNA or gDNA.

This clone was seen a single time. Germline assignment: CDR1 SGHRS and CDR2 YFSETQ. This CDR3 has 14 amino acids. Trimming at V came to 4 bases and at J to 5 bases, leaving 7 bases not matched to a gene. Authors' methods: Scientists estimated how many nucleated cells there were by amplifying reference gene primers. Sequenced by immunoSEQ multiplex PCR; TCRdb stores in-frame clones only, minus some. The DNA gave D and trimming, while V, J and clone size come from that table. The sample shows 150,000 to 200,000 clones, roughly 80% of them seen only once. Input material: peripheral blood. The rearrangement uses TRBV5-1 and TRBJ2-5; 8 nucleotides agree with TRBD1. The TCR comes from a man in his 60s with acute or convalescent COVID-19. In nucleotides, the CDR3 is TGCGCCAGCAGCGAAACAGGGGGGTCGGAGACCCAGTACTTC. It yields the protein CASSETGGSETQYF.